The source of this T cell receptor (beta chain) is a study of blood T cells in healthy people across ages. The length of the CDR3 is 16 residues. Germline CDR1 reads SGHVS; CDR2 reads FQNEAQ. With V trimmed by 0 bases and J by 5 bases, 9 bases remained unmatched. Then a second PCR, running roughly 7 to 11 cycles, was carried out with a sample-barcoded 5' primer and a J-beta primer mix. In TCRdb, the 5' RACE reads were re-called with MiXCR into one record per CDR3 protein. The data show more than 800,000 distinct CDR3 sequences, 29% seen once. This clonotype came up a few times. J is TRBJ1-1 and V is TRBV7-8, with TRBD1 matching over 7 bases. The sequence derives from a woman aged 80 or over in good health. The sequencing sample was made of blood. The CDR3 reads CASSLARGRGWTEAFF. The CDR3 DNA reads TGTGCCAGCAGCTTAGCGAGAGGCAGGGGGTGGACTGAAGCTTTCTTT.